This is a list of T cell receptor beta chains from one sample in a study of cytomegalovirus exposure and HLA in healthy donors. Libraries were prepared by immunoSEQ multiplex PCR; TCRdb keeps only in-frame clonotypes and omits some of them. The data show about 100,000 clones, around 83% seen once. The sample consisted of PBMCs. These receptors came from a man aged 25 to 40 in good health and CMV-seronegative. Both conserved end residues are part of each CDR3. D genes are given only for firm matches. Clone size is shown for a subset of rows, as once, few, many or a class of expanded clone.

D	size	V	J	DNA	CDR3
TRBD1	NA	TRBV2	TRBJ2-3	TGTGCCAGCAGTAGACAGGGGGTTCTCACAGATACGCAGTATTTT	CASSRQGVLTDTQYF
TRBD2	NA	TRBV27	TRBJ2-1	TGTGCCAGCGGGACTAGCGGGAGTTCTGAGCAGTTCTTC	CASGTSGSSEQFF
NA	once	TRBV7-9	TRBJ2-5	TGTGCCAGCAGCCCCCAGGGGGAGACCCAGTACTTC	CASSPQGETQYF
NA	once	TRBV2	TRBJ2-7	TGTGCCAGCAGTGCCGGATTCATTGGGGAGTCCTACGAGCAGTACTTC	CASSAGFIGESYEQYF
TRBD1	NA	TRBV7-9	TRBJ1-1	TGTGCCAGCAGCTCCAACCCCCGGACAGGGAACACTGAAGCTTTCTTT	CASSSNPRTGNTEAFF
NA	NA	TRBV9	TRBJ2-7	TGTGCCCGCCCTGGCAGGGCGACCTACGAGCAGTACTTC	CARPGRATYEQYF
NA	NA	TRBV5-1	TRBJ1-2	TGCGCCAGCAGTCAGACGGGTTTGGATGGCTACACCTTC	CASSQTGLDGYTF
NA	NA	TRBV6-5	TRBJ2-4	TGTGCCAGCAGTTACCGCGGGGTTGAAAACATTCAGTACTTC	CASSYRGVENIQYF
TRBD2	NA	TRBV10-3	TRBJ2-7	TGTGCCATCAGGGAGACTAGCGGAAGCTCCTACGAGCAGTACTTC	CAIRETSGSSYEQYF
NA	NA	TRBV11-2	TRBJ1-4	TGTGCCAGCAGCTTATCCGATCAGGGGGAAAAACTGTTTTTT	CASSLSDQGEKLFF
NA	NA	TRBV5-1	TRBJ2-7	TGCGCCAGCAGCTTGGGGCATCAGTTCTACGAGCAGTACTTC	CASSLGHQFYEQYF
NA	once	TRBV4-1	TRBJ1-1	TGCGCCAGCAGCCACACAGGGTTTGGCACTGAAGCTTTCTTT	CASSHTGFGTEAFF
TRBD2	NA	TRBV29-1	TRBJ2-5	TGCAGCGTTGATCGGGGTATAGCGGGGGGGGACCCTCAAGAGACCCAGTACTTC	CSVDRGIAGGDPQETQYF
TRBD2	NA	TRBV11-1	TRBJ2-5	TGTGCCAGCAGCAGAAGAGCGGGGAGACGACAAGAGACCCAGTACTTC	CASSRRAGRRQETQYF
TRBD1	NA	TRBV6-6	TRBJ1-1	TGTGCCAGCAGGAGCGGACAGGGGGTAGTTGGTGAAGCTTTCTTT	CASRSGQGVVGEAFF
TRBD2	NA	TRBV18	TRBJ2-7	TGTGCCAGCTCACCAGCCTTAGCGGGGGGAATCTACGAGCAGTACTTC	CASSPALAGGIYEQYF
TRBD1	NA	TRBV4-2	TRBJ2-1	TGTGCCAGCAGCCAAGAAATTTCTGCAGGGACAGGGTTTAGGTTCTTC	CASSQEISAGTGFRFF
NA	NA	TRBV6-1	TRBJ2-3	TGTGCCAGCGACGGAGGGGAGGGGGCAGATACGCAGTATTTT	CASDGGEGADTQYF
NA	NA	TRBV2	TRBJ1-2	TGTGCCAGCAGTGCCAACTACCATAGGATAGGGGATTCCTACGGCTACACCTTC	CASSANYHRIGDSYGYTF
TRBD1	NA	TRBV6-1	TRBJ1-1	TGTGCCAGCAGTGATCAGGGGGCTATGAACACTGAAGCTTTCTTT	CASSDQGAMNTEAFF
NA	NA	TRBV7-2	TRBJ1-1	TGTGCCAGCAGTTCCGCAGGGGATACTGAAGCTTTCTTT	CASSSAGDTEAFF
TRBD2	NA	TRBV29-1	TRBJ2-1	TGCAGCGTTTGGACTAGCGGGAGCTCCTACAATGAGCAGTTCTTC	CSVWTSGSSYNEQFF
NA	many	TRBV9	TRBJ1-1	TGTGCCAGCAGCGTAGACTGGAACACTGAAGCTTTCTTT	CASSVDWNTEAFF
TRBD1	NA	TRBV4-1	TRBJ1-2	TGCGCCAGCAGCCCTCGACAGGGCTTGCCGTATGGCTACACCTTC	CASSPRQGLPYGYTF
NA	few	TRBV29-1	TRBJ1-2	TGCAGCGCCGCGGGCGGTAACAACTATGGCTACACCTTC	CSAAGGNNYGYTF
TRBD1	NA	TRBV7-9	TRBJ1-1	TGTGCCAGCAGCATCCTGCTTACCTCTACAGGGGGTGCTTTCTTT	CASSILLTSTGGAFF
NA	NA	TRBV23-1	TRBJ2-2	TGCGCCAGCAGTCAACCATCGATACGGACAGTGAACACCGGGGAGCTGTTTTTT	CASSQPSIRTVNTGELFF
TRBD1	once	TRBV7-8	TRBJ1-2	TGTGCCAGCAGCCGACAGGGGGCTTCCTATGGCTACACCTTC	CASSRQGASYGYTF
TRBD1	few	TRBV2	TRBJ1-3	TGTGCCAGCGATGACGTTGGGACAGGGTTGGACGGAAACACCATATATTTT	CASDDVGTGLDGNTIYF
TRBD1	once	TRBV27	TRBJ2-7	TGTGCCAGCAGTTGGACAGGTACTACCTACGAGCAGTACTTC	CASSWTGTTYEQYF
TRBD1	NA	TRBV7-3	TRBJ2-5	TGTGCCAGCAGCCCCGGGACAGGCGGCACCCAGTACTTC	CASSPGTGGTQYF
NA	NA	TRBV28	TRBJ2-7	TGTGCCAGCAGTCCAGGGGACCTGAGCTCCTACGAGCAGTACTTC	CASSPGDLSSYEQYF
TRBD2	few	TRBV10-3	TRBJ2-2	TGTGCCATCAGCCGGACTAGCGGGTACGAAGGCGGGGAGCTGTTTTTT	CAISRTSGYEGGELFF
NA	NA	TRBV7-8	TRBJ2-7	TGTGCCAGCAGCTTAAGGCAGGTTGGCGAGCAGTACTTC	CASSLRQVGEQYF
TRBD2	NA	TRBV7-9	TRBJ2-1	TGTGCCAGCAGGTCCTCACGGGGGGGTAGCCATGAGCAGTTCTTC	CASRSSRGGSHEQFF
TRBD2	few	TRBV9	TRBJ2-3	TGTGCCAGCAGCACCAGCACTAGCGGGAGTGCAGATACGCAGTATTTT	CASSTSTSGSADTQYF
NA	NA	TRBV28	TRBJ2-7	TGTGCCAGAATGGCAGGGAACGAGCAGTACTTC	CARMAGNEQYF
NA	NA	TRBV20-1	TRBJ2-3	TGCAGTGCTAGAGGTATGGATACGCAGTATTTT	CSARGMDTQYF
TRBD1	NA	TRBV7-8	TRBJ1-5	TGTGCCAGCAGCTTAGATGGCACAGGGGTCAATCAGCCCCAGCATTTT	CASSLDGTGVNQPQHF
TRBD1	NA	TRBV7-9	TRBJ2-3	TGTGCCAGCAGCCCTCACCGGGACAGCAGCACAGATACGCAGTATTTT	CASSPHRDSSTDTQYF
NA	NA	TRBV5-4	TRBJ2-7	TGTGCCAGCAGCTTGGGACAGGTGAGCTCCTACGAGCAGTACTTC	CASSLGQVSSYEQYF
NA	NA	TRBV30	TRBJ2-3	TGTGCCTGGAGTGTACTGTCTAGCGTAATCTTCACAGATACGCAGTATTTT	CAWSVLSSVIFTDTQYF
TRBD1	few	TRBV28	TRBJ2-1	TGTGCCAGCATCCCATCCCGGGACAGGGTTTACAATGAGCAGTTCTTC	CASIPSRDRVYNEQFF
NA	NA	TRBV14	TRBJ1-1	TGTGCCAGCAGGTCCACCAGGGGAGAAGCTTTCTTT	CASRSTRGEAFF
TRBD2	NA	TRBV4-2	TRBJ2-7	TGTGCCAGCAGCCCTAAACCAACCGGGACTAGAGTCTACGAGCAGTACTTC	CASSPKPTGTRVYEQYF
NA	NA	TRBV2	TRBJ1-1	TGTGCCAGGGGGCATTCTGTGTTTGAAGCTTTCTTT	CARGHSVFEAFF
NA	NA	TRBV6-5	TRBJ1-2	TGTGCCAGCAGTCCCAGGTGGGGAGACTATGGCTACACCTTC	CASSPRWGDYGYTF
NA	once	TRBV7-9	TRBJ1-1	TGTGCCAGCAGCTCCCCTGGGACACAGGGACGCACTGAAGCTTTCTTT	CASSSPGTQGRTEAFF
TRBD2	NA	TRBV5-1	TRBJ2-7	TGCGCCAGCAGTAGCGGGGGAGGAGGGAGGCAGTACTTC	CASSSGGGGRQYF
NA	NA	TRBV5-4	TRBJ2-3	TGTGCCAGCAGCTTGGGGGGGCAGGTAGATACGCAGTATTTT	CASSLGGQVDTQYF
TRBD1	NA	TRBV5-5	TRBJ1-4	TGTGCCAGCAGCCCCCGGGCCAGGGGGGATGAAAAACTGTTTTTT	CASSPRARGDEKLFF
TRBD2	NA	TRBV27	TRBJ2-7	TGTGCCAGCAGTAAACCGGGACTAGCCTCCTACGAGCAGTACTTC	CASSKPGLASYEQYF
NA	few	TRBV13	TRBJ2-5	TGTGCCAGCAGCTACCCTAGCGAAGAGACCCAGTACTTC	CASSYPSEETQYF